This entry features one T cell receptor (beta chain) sequence. Its antigen is currently unknown. The data stem from a study of cytomegalovirus exposure and HLA in healthy donors. At the level of the study: The 120 or so validation repertoires were produced on the same platform as the 650 or so repertoires of the first cohort. This was reported in a later analysis. Whole-study results and caveats: The authors enumerated around 150 TCR beta chains as linked to cytomegalovirus. Many donors carried some public TCRs, although rarity characterized most TCR sequences.

The table came from immunoSEQ multiplex PCR; TCRdb's copy has only in-frame clones and leaves some out. The sample holds 60,000 or so clones, just under 95% seen once. The germline V gene has CDR1 MNHNS and CDR2 SASEGT. V lost 0 bases to trimming and J lost 3 bases, with 13 bases between them. CDR3 length equals 16 residues. This rearrangement joins TRBV6-1 to TRBJ2-3, with D tentatively TRBD1 (6 bases). Material for sequencing was PBMCs. The sequence was obtained from a man aged 18 to 30 in good health and CMV-seronegative. This CDR3 reads CASSEALGRGTDTQYF. CDR3 sequence (DNA): TGTGCCAGCAGTGAAGCTTTGGGCAGGGGAACAGATACGCAGTATTTT.